This T cell receptor beta chain was recovered during a study of human T cells and chemical hapten exposure. TCRdb reprocessed the RACE reads via MiXCR and lists one record per CDR3 protein. The repertoire holds about 71,000 distinct CDR3 sequences, with 11% as singletons. Time point: patch test 3, about 24 weeks after DPC sensitization. The treatment is: therapeutic diphenylcyclopropenone sensitization with weekly scalp DPC. Blood sampling preceded each patch test application. Each donor was an alopecia patient between 18 and 70 years of age who qualified for DPC. This clonotype qualifies as medium-sized (0.01 to 0.1%). The CDR3 has 14 amino acids. The germline V gene has CDR1 SNHLY and CDR2 FYNNEI. Germline trimming cut 4 bases from V and 10 bases from J; bases unmatched to any gene: 9.

The chain couples TRBV2 to TRBJ2-1, with 8 bases identical to TRBD2. This sample comprised whole blood, obtained in connection with sensitization to the hapten diphenylcyclopropenone (DPC). The TCR was taken from a woman aged 50 to 60 with alopecia areata. Some clones in this sample may be carry-over from other donors' samples. DNA of the CDR3: TGTGCCAGCAGTGCAGAAGCGGGGGCAAAGGAGCAGTTCTTC. This gives the protein CASSAEAGAKEQFF.